What follows are 9 T cell receptor beta chains derived from one specimen sequenced in a study of T cells in localized non-small cell lung cancer. The data were produced by immunoSEQ multiplex PCR, yet TCRdb's version contains in-frame clones alone and is incomplete. The sample holds about 6,000 clones, 40% to 45% seen once. The input for sequencing was lung tumor tissue, taken before any cancer treatment. These receptor sequences come from a woman between 35 and 75 years old with stage II squamous cell lung carcinoma.

This clone has more than one count but fewer than ten. The gene calls are TRBV14 and TRBJ2-5; unclear D gene. There are 11 residues in the CDR3. Trimming pared 8 bases from V and 4 bases from J, leaving 8 bases between. CDR1 and CDR2 from the germline V gene are SGHDN and FVKESK. CDR3 DNA sequence: TGTGCCAGCTCACCAGGAGAGACCCAGTACTTC. Translating it yields CASSPGETQYF.

The rearrangement uses TRBV9 and TRBJ2-7; perhaps TRBD1 as D (6 bases). Trimming stripped 7 bases from V and 3 bases from J, with 14 bases between. CDR3 size: 13 residues. CDR1 and CDR2 (germline): SGDLS, YYNGEE. The CDR3 loop is CASCRTDSYEQYF. The CDR3 nucleotides are TGTGCCAGCTGTAGGACGGACAGCTACGAGCAGTACTTC.

This clone rates as medium-sized. The chain is built from TRBV4-1 and TRBJ2-5, with TRBD2 as a possible D gene (6 bases). In germline, CDR1 is MGHRA, CDR2 YSYEKL. The V gene lost 2 bases and the J gene lost 5 bases, with 12 bases spanning the gap. The CDR3 covers 14 residues. The CDR3 reads CASSQPLGGETQYF. In DNA form, the CDR3 reads TGCGCCAGCAGCCAACCACTAGGAGGGGAGACCCAGTACTTC.

The chain joins TRBV19 to TRBJ2-5, with a possible D match to TRBD2 (6 bases). The germline gives CDR1 LNHDA, CDR2 SQIVND (reference sequence). V lost 5 bases to trimming and J lost 7 bases, with 11 bases between them. This CDR3 has 12 amino acids. The CDR3 reads CASSGTGVTQYF. For the CDR3, the DNA is TGTGCCAGTAGTGGGACTGGGGTGACCCAGTACTTC.

This clone was seen only a few times. This sequence joins TRBV6-8 and TRBJ1-1; D call uncertain. CDR3 length equals 15 residues. Germline V CDR1 and CDR2: MNHGY, SAAAGT. V was shortened by 2 bases and J by 0 bases, with 10 bases between the two germline ends. DNA for the CDR3: TGTGCCAGCAGTTACGGCGGAGTCTTGAACACTGAAGCTTTCTTT. The encoded protein is CASSYGGVLNTEAFF.

This clone turned up a few times. This chain uses TRBV6-8 with TRBJ2-7; D remains ambiguous. V was shortened by 6 bases and J by 4 bases, with 16 bases between the two germline ends. Germline CDR1 reads MNHGY; CDR2 reads SAAAGT. The CDR3 has 14 residues. CDR3 loop: CASRGFLLGYEQYF. CDR3 nucleotides: TGTGCCAGCAGAGGCTTCCTCCTAGGGTACGAGCAGTACTTC.

This clone was counted a single time. The chain uses TRBV29-1 and TRBJ1-5, with 10 nucleotides matching TRBD1. Germline V gene lookup returns CDR1 SQVTM and CDR2 ANQGSEA. Trimming removed 6 bases from V and 6 bases from J; junction bases left unmatched: 8. This CDR3 comprises 14 residues. DNA for the CDR3: TGCAGCGTCGCCGGGACAGGGGCTTCTCAGCCCCAGCATTTT. Encoded protein: CSVAGTGASQPQHF.

This clone was recorded a few times. V is TRBV6-8 and J is TRBJ1-1; a weak D match, TRBD1 (6 bases). Per the germline V gene, CDR1 is MNHGY and CDR2 is SAAAGT. The CDR3 spans 13 residues. Trimming stripped 6 bases from V and 3 bases from J, with 11 bases between. CDR3 loop: CASSITGYTEAFF. In DNA form, the CDR3 reads TGTGCCAGCAGCATAACAGGGTACACTGAAGCTTTCTTT.

This clone was detected a few times. The rearrangement joins TRBV2 to TRBJ2-1; D is undetermined. Germline assignment: CDR1 SNHLY and CDR2 FYNNEI. CDR3 size: 14 residues. The V end lost 6 bases, the J end lost 0 bases, and 9 bases lay between the germline ends. The CDR3 loop reads CASRGGSSYNEQFF. In DNA form, the CDR3 reads TGTGCCAGCAGGGGCGGTAGCTCCTACAATGAGCAGTTCTTC.